This T cell receptor (beta chain) was profiled in a study of PD-1 blockade in classical Hodgkin lymphoma. Study observations and caveats: Baseline TCR diversity was reportedly lower in newly diagnosed patients than in healthy donors. It was reported as lower still in relapsed/refractory patients. The authors have not defined what causes the repertoire differences, possibly disease activity or prior therapy.

The CDR3 totals 14 residues. V was trimmed by 3 bases and J by 8 bases, leaving 14 bases between them. The V gene's germline CDR1 is SGHRS and CDR2 YFSETQ. Time point given: newly diagnosed, previously untreated cHL patient sample. The authors purified CD4+ T cells from thawed PBMCs by magnetic negative selection. As a comparison, the study used PBMCs from newly diagnosed, untreated classical Hodgkin lymphoma. Profiling relied on immunoSEQ multiplex PCR, and the TCRdb table lists in-frame clones only, not all of them. The table lists 30,000 to 40,000 clones, approximately 90% of them singletons. Notes on this clone: What it binds is not known.

The receptor was derived from a human donor with classical Hodgkin lymphoma. The chain links TRBV5-1 to TRBJ1-4; tentatively, D is TRBD1 (5 bases). The sequenced material came from CD4+ T cells from blood. CDR3 in DNA: TGCGCCAGCAGCTCCGGGAGGGGCGAGGAAAAACTGTTTTTT. Translating it yields CASSSGRGEEKLFF.